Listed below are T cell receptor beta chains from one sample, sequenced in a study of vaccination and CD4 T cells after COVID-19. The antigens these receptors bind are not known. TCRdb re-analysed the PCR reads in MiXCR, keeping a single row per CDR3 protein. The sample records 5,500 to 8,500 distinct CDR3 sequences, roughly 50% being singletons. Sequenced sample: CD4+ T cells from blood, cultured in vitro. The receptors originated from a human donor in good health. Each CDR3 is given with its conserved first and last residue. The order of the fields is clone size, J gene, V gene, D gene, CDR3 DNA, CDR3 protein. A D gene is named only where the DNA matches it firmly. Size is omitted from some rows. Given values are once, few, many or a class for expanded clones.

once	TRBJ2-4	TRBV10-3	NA	TGTGCCATCCTGGATCCGGGGTCCAAAAACATTCAGTACTTC	CAILDPGSKNIQYF
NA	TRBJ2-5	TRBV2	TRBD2	TGTGCCAGCAGTGCGGCTAGCGGGGCCCAAGAGACCCAGTACTTC	CASSAASGAQETQYF
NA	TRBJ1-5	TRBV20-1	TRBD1	TGCAGTGCTGGAATACGGACAGGGGGGGATAGAAGCAATCAGCCCCAGCATTTT	CSAGIRTGGDRSNQPQHF
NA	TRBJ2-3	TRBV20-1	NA	TGCAGTGCTAGAGCCCTAGGGACAGATACGCAGTATTTT	CSARALGTDTQYF
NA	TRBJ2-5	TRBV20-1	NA	TGCAGCGCCAGATGGCACAGGGCGCGGGAGACCCAGTACTTC	CSARWHRARETQYF
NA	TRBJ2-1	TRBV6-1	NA	TGTGCCAGTGCAGGCCGGAGCTCCTACAATGAGCAGTTCTTC	CASAGRSSYNEQFF
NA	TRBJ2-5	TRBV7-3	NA	TGTGCCAGCAGCTTACTGCACCAAGAGACCCAGTACTTC	CASSLLHQETQYF
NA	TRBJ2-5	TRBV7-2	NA	TGTGCCAGCAGCTTATCTTACGCACAAGAGACCCAGTACTTC	CASSLSYAQETQYF
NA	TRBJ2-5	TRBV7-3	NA	TGTGCCAGCTCGGGGGGCCCCCAAGAGACCCAGTACTTC	CASSGGPQETQYF
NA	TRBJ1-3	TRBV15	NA	TGTGCCACCAGCAGAGTTGACGGGTCCATATATTTT	CATSRVDGSIYF
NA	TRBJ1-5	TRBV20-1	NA	TGCAGTGCTCTCCGGGTATATGGGGGAGAAGCGAGCAATCAGCCCCAGCATTTT	CSALRVYGGEASNQPQHF
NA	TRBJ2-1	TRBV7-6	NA	TGTGCCAGCAGGTATCGACTACCCTATAAGGCAGAGCAGTTCTTC	CASRYRLPYKAEQFF
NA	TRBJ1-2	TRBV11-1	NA	TGTGCCAGCAGCCGGGGCACTAACTATGGCTACACCTTC	CASSRGTNYGYTF
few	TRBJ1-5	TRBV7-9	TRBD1	TGTGCCAGCAGCTATGACAGGGTTCAGCCCCAGCATTTT	CASSYDRVQPQHF
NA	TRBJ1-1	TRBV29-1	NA	TGCAGCGTCGCTGGTCTCATGAACACTGAAGCTTTCTTT	CSVAGLMNTEAFF
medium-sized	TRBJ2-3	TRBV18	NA	TGTGCCAGCTCACCAAACTACCAGAACACAGATACGCAGTATTTT	CASSPNYQNTDTQYF
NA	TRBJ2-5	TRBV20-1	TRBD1	TGCAGTGCTTCCGGACAGGGGATCCAAGAGACCCAGTACTTC	CSASGQGIQETQYF
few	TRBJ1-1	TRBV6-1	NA	TGTGCCAGCAGAGGAGGGTTGAACACTGAAGCTTTCTTT	CASRGGLNTEAFF
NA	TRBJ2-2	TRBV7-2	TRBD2	TGTGCCAGCAGGAGAGCTAGCGGGGGAGGCACCGGGGAGCTGTTTTTT	CASRRASGGGTGELFF
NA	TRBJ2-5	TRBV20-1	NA	TGCAGTGCCGGGACTGATGAGACCCAGTACTTC	CSAGTDETQYF
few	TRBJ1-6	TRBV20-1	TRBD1	TGCAGTGCTATGGACAGGGGTGATTCACCCCTCCACTTT	CSAMDRGDSPLHF
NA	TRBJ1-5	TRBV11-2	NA	TGTGCCAGCAGCTTAGCTCCGGGAAACCACAATCAGCCCCAGCATTTT	CASSLAPGNHNQPQHF
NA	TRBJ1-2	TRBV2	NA	TGTGCCAGCCAACAGGAACTACTCTATGGCTACACCTTC	CASQQELLYGYTF
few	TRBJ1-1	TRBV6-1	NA	TGTGCCAGCACTGGAACAAAGAACACTGAAGCTTTCTTT	CASTGTKNTEAFF
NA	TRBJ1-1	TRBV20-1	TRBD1	TGCAGTGCCCCTCGACAGGGGGAAAAAGCTTTCTTT	CSAPRQGEKAFF
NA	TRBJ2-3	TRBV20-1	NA	TGCAGTGCTAGATCGCCGGACCACAAGGATACGCAGTATTTT	CSARSPDHKDTQYF
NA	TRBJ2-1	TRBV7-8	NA	TGTGCCAGCAGACCCGGGACTCATCCATCCTACAATGAGCAGTTCTTC	CASRPGTHPSYNEQFF
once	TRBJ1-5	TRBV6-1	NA	TGTGCCAGCAGTGCTATAGGACTATATAGCAATCAGCCCCAGCATTTT	CASSAIGLYSNQPQHF
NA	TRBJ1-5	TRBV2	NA	TGTGCCAGCAGTGAACAGGGAGGGAATCAGCCCCAGCATTTT	CASSEQGGNQPQHF
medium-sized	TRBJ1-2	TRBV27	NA	TGTGCCAGCACGGCGGGGACCGAGGGGGTGGTAAGAAGCTACACCTTC	CASTAGTEGVVRSYTF
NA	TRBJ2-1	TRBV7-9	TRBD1	TGTGCCAGCAGGGGGACAGCCTACAATGAGCAGTTCTTC	CASRGTAYNEQFF
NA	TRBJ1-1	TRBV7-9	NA	TGTGCCAGCAGCGAGGGGGGGGGCGGCGGGTCCCGCACTGAAGCTTTCTTT	CASSEGGGGGSRTEAFF
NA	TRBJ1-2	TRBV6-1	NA	TGTGCCAGCAGTGAACAGGGTTCTAACTATGGCTACACCTTC	CASSEQGSNYGYTF
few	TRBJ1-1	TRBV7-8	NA	TGTGCCAGCAGCCCAGGCCCCACCAGACGAGACACTGAAGCTTTCTTT	CASSPGPTRRDTEAFF
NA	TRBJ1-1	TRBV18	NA	TGTGCCAGCTCACCACGTAGGGGGTCGAACACTGAAGCTTTCTTT	CASSPRRGSNTEAFF
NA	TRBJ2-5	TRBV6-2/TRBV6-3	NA	TGTGCCAGCAGTTACGAGTGGAAACGGGGGCCACAAGAGACCCAGTACTTC	CASSYEWKRGPQETQYF
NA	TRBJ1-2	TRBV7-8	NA	TGTGCCAGCAGCTCTATGGAGAGGGACTATGGCTACACCTTC	CASSSMERDYGYTF
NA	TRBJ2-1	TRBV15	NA	TGTGCCACCAGCAGAGACCCAACCAATGAGCAGTTCTTC	CATSRDPTNEQFF
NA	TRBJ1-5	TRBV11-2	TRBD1	TGTGCCAGCAGCTTAGTGCCAGGGGGGCAGCCCCAGCATTTT	CASSLVPGGQPQHF
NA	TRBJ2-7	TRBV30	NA	TGTGCCTGGAACCCAGGCCATGCCTACGAGCAGTACTTC	CAWNPGHAYEQYF
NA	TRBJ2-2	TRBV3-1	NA	TGTGCCAGCAGCCAAGATCTTCGCGACACCGGGGAGCTGTTTTTT	CASSQDLRDTGELFF
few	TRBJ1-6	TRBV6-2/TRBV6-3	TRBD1	TGTGCCAGCAGTTTCCCACAGGGGGCTTCACCCCTCCACTTT	CASSFPQGASPLHF
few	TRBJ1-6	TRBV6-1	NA	TGTGCCAGCAGTCCTGGCGATTCACCCCTCCACTTT	CASSPGDSPLHF
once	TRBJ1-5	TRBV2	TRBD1	TGTGCCAGCAGTCCGACAGGGAACAATCAGCCCCAGCATTTT	CASSPTGNNQPQHF
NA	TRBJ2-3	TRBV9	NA	TGTGCCAGCAGCAAAGACAGCACAGATACGCAGTATTTT	CASSKDSTDTQYF
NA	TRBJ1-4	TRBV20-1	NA	TGCAGTGCTAGGGGGGGGTTACGAGAAAAACTGTTTTTT	CSARGGLREKLFF
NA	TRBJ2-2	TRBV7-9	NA	TGTGCCAGCAGCTACGGGTGGTACACCGGGGAGCTGTTTTTT	CASSYGWYTGELFF
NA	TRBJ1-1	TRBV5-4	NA	TGTGCCAGCACCAAGGGGGGAGATCGTAGGAACACTGAAGCTTTCTTT	CASTKGGDRRNTEAFF
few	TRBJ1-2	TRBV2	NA	TGTGCCAGCACCGAACCCCGGGGTCTCTATGGCTACACCTTC	CASTEPRGLYGYTF
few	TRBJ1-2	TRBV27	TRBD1	TGTGCCAGCAGTCAAACGACAGGGGGAGGAATCTATGGCTACACCTTC	CASSQTTGGGIYGYTF
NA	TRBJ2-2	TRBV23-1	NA	TGCGCCAGCAGTCCACCACAGGAGGCGAACACCGGGGAGCTGTTTTTT	CASSPPQEANTGELFF